The TCR beta chain under discussion was sequenced for a study of graft-versus-host responses after intestinal transplantation. This clone was picked up a small number of times. The protocol was immunoSEQ multiplex PCR, while the TCRdb copy is restricted to in-frame clones and leaves out a portion. The table has about 11,000 clones, 76% seen once. From germline, CDR1 is DFQATT and CDR2 SNEGSKA (reference sequence). Trimming cost V 2 bases and J 2 bases, with 3 bases left between them. The CDR3 has 11 amino acids. Graft tissue processing released intraepithelial and lamina propria lymphocytes. The sequence was obtained from a human patient who received an intestinal transplant, so some T cells may come from the graft donor. Sample: ileum tissue, taken 23 days after intestinal transplant. V gene TRBV20-1 combines with J gene TRBJ1-1; D gene ambiguous. CDR3 residues: CSARKNTEAFF. DNA for the CDR3: TGCAGTGCTAGAAAAAACACTGAAGCTTTCTTT.